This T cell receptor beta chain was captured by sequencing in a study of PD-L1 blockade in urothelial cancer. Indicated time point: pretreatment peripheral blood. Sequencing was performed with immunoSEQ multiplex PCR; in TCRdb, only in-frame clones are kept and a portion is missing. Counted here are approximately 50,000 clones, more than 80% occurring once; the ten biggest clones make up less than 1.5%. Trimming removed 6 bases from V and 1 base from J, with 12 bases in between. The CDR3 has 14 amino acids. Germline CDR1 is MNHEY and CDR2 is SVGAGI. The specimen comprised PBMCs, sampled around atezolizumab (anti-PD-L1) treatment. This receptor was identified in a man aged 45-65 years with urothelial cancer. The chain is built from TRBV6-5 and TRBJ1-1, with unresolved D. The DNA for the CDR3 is TGTGCCAGCAGCTTCGGAGCAGCGAACACTGAAGCTTTCTTT. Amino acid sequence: CASSFGAANTEAFF.